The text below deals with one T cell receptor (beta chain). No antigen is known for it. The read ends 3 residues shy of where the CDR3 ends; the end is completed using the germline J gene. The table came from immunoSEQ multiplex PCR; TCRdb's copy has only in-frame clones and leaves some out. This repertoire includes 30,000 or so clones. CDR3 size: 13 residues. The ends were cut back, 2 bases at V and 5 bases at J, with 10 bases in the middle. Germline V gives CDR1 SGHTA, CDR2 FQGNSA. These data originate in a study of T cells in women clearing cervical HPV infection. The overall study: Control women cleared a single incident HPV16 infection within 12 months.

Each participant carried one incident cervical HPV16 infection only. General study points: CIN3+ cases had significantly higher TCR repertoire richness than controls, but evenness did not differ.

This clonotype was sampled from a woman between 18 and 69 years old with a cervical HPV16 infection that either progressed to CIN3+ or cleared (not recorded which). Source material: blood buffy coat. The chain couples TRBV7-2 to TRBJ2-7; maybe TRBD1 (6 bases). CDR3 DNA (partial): TGTGCCAGCAGCTTAACAGGGATGGACGAG. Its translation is CASSLTGMDE. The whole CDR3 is CASSLTGMDEQYF.